This T cell receptor (beta chain) was identified during a study of blood T cell repertoires in COVID-19. Patients in Seattle were enrolled during active infection, then followed longitudinally. The data were produced by immunoSEQ multiplex PCR, yet TCRdb's version contains in-frame clones alone and is incomplete. This sample carries fewer than 350,000 clones, 90% of them seen once, and the ten largest clones take approximately 6.8%. The CDR3 consists of 16 residues. CDR1 and CDR2 from the germline V gene are KGHSH and LQKENI. Trimming removed 1 base at V and 6 bases at J, with 15 bases between. The TCR was taken from a woman younger than 45 with COVID-19, enrolled during active disease. The chain joins TRBV18 to TRBJ2-2; tentatively, D is TRBD1 (6 bases). Sequenced input: peripheral blood. CDR3 loop: CASSPLRTERAGELFF. As DNA, the CDR3 is TGTGCCAGCTCACCACTCCGGACAGAAAGGGCCGGGGAGCTGTTTTTT.